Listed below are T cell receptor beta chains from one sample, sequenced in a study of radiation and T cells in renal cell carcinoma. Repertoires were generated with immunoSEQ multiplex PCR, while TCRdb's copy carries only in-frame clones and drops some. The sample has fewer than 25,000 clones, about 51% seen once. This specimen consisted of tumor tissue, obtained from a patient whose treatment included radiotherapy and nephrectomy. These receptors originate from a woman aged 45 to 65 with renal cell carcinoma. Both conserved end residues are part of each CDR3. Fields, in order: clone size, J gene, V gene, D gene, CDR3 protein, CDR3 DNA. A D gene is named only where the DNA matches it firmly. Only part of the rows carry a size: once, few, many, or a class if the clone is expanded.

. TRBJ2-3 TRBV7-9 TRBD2 CASRFGTSDTDTQYF TGTGCCAGCAGATTCGGGACTAGCGACACAGATACGCAGTATTTT
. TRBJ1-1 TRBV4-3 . CASSRGTGADTEAFF TGCGCCAGCAGCCGGGGAACCGGCGCCGATACTGAAGCTTTCTTT
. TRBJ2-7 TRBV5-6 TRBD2 CASSVTGGYEQYF TGTGCCAGCAGCGTGACGGGGGGATACGAGCAGTACTTC
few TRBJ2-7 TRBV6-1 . CASRDPTETTYEQYF TGTGCCAGCAGAGACCCTACAGAAACGACCTACGAGCAGTACTTC
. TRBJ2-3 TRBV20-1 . CSAHKRDTQYF TGCAGTGCACATAAACGAGATACGCAGTATTTT
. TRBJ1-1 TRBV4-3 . CASSQDRVGVGTEAFF TGCGCCAGCAGCCAAGATCGGGTAGGGGTGGGCACTGAAGCTTTCTTT
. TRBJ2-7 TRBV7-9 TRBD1 CASSDRTGTRSYEQYF TGTGCCAGCAGCGACCGGACAGGGACGAGGTCCTACGAGCAGTACTTC
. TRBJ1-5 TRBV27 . CASSLLGGGSNQPQHF TGTGCCAGCAGTTTACTAGGGGGTGGGAGCAATCAGCCCCAGCATTTT
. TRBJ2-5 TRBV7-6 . CASSLVGGAETQYF TGTGCCAGCAGCTTGGTGGGGGGAGCGGAGACCCAGTACTTC
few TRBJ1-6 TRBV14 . CASSLSSYNSPLHF TGTGCCAGCAGCTTGAGCTCCTATAATTCACCCCTCCACTTT
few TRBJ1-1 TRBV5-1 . CASSVGTANTEAFF TGCGCCAGCAGCGTAGGGACCGCGAACACTGAAGCTTTCTTT
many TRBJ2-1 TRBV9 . CASSVGGVGTLHNEQFF TGTGCCAGCAGCGTAGGAGGGGTGGGGACTTTACACAATGAGCAGTTCTTC
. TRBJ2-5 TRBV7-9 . CAGSYTQETQYF TGTGCCGGCAGCTATACCCAAGAGACCCAGTACTTC
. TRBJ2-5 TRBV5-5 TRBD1 CASSLVGTGGETQYF TGTGCCAGCAGCTTGGTAGGGACAGGGGGAGAGACCCAGTACTTC
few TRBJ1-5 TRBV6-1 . CASSVNSNQPQHF TGTGCCAGCAGTGTGAATAGCAATCAGCCCCAGCATTTT
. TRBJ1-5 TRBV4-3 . CASSQARLSNQPQHF TGCGCCAGCAGCCAAGCTCGACTGAGCAATCAGCCCCAGCATTTT
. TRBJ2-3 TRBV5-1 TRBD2 CASSVRGDTDTQYF TGCGCCAGCAGCGTCCGGGGGGACACAGATACGCAGTATTTT
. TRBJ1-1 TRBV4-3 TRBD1 CASSQTGGEGTEAFF TGCGCCAGCAGCCAAACAGGGGGAGAAGGCACTGAAGCTTTCTTT
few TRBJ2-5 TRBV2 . CASSGWDFEETQYF TGTGCCAGCAGTGGGTGGGACTTTGAAGAGACCCAGTACTTC
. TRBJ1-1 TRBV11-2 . CASSLASGEHTEAFF TGTGCCAGCAGCTTAGCCTCCGGGGAGCACACTGAAGCTTTCTTT
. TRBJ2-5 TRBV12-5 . CASGLGSGQETQYF TGTGCTAGTGGTCTGGGTAGCGGACAAGAGACCCAGTACTTC
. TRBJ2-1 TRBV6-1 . CASSDRNRQFF TGTGCCAGCAGTGACCGCAACCGGCAGTTCTTC
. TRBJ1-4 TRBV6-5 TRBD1 CASRPGGRDEKLFF TGTGCCAGCCGCCCAGGGGGGCGGGATGAAAAACTGTTTTTT
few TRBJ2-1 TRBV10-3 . CAIGDGRGEQFF TGTGCCATTGGGGACGGACGGGGGGAGCAGTTCTTC
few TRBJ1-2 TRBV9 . CASSVASDSNYGYTF TGTGCCAGCAGCGTAGCTTCTGACAGCAACTATGGCTACACCTTC
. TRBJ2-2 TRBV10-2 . CASSESTIRTGELFF TGCGCCAGCAGTGAGTCGACCATCAGAACCGGGGAGCTGTTTTTT
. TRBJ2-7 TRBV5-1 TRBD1 CASSSDRATAYEQYF TGCGCCAGCAGCTCGGACAGGGCGACGGCCTACGAGCAGTACTTC
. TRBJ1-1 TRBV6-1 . CASSEGNTGTEAFF TGTGCCAGCAGTGAGGGGAATACGGGCACTGAAGCTTTCTTT
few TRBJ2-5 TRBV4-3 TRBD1 CASSRGQGDQETQYF TGCGCCAGCAGCCGCGGACAGGGGGACCAAGAGACCCAGTACTTC
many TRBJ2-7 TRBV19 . CASSLGTNEQYF TGTGCCAGTAGCTTGGGAACAAACGAGCAGTACTTC
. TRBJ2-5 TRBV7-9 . CASSQNRGGETQYF TGTGCCAGCAGCCAAAACAGGGGAGGGGAGACCCAGTACTTC
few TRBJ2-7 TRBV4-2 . CASSQVPGVVSYEQYF TGTGCCAGCAGCCAAGTACCCGGGGTTGTTAGCTACGAGCAGTACTTC
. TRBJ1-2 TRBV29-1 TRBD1 CSVAPGTGYGYTF TGCAGCGTTGCCCCTGGGACAGGGTATGGCTACACCTTC
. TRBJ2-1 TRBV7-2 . CASRSRLVDEQFF TGTGCCAGCAGGTCCCGCCTAGTGGATGAGCAGTTCTTC
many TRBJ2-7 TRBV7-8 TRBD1 CASSLDSGGGEQYF TGTGCCAGCAGCTTAGATTCAGGGGGCGGCGAGCAGTACTTC
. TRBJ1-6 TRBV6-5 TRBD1 CASRRQGMYPLHF TGTGCCAGCAGGCGACAGGGGATGTATCCCCTCCACTTT
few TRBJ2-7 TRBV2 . CASSEIWGNEQYF TGTGCCAGCAGTGAAATCTGGGGCAACGAGCAGTACTTC
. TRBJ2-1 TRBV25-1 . CASSEGYSGRNEQFF TGTGCCAGCAGTGAAGGGTACTCAGGGCGGAATGAGCAGTTCTTC
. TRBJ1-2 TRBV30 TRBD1 CAWRGQGAPGYTF TGTGCCTGGAGGGGACAGGGGGCGCCTGGCTACACCTTC
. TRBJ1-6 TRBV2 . CASSEVPLGLHF TGTGCCAGCAGTGAAGTTCCCCTGGGTTTGCACTTT